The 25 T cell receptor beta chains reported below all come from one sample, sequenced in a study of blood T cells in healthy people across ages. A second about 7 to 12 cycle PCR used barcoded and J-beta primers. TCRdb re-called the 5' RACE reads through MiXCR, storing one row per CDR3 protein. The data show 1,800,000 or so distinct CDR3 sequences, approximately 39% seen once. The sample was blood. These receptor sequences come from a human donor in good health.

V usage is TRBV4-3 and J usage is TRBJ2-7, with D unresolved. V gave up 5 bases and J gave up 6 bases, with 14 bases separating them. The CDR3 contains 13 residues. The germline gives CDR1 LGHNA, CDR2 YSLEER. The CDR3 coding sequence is TGCGCCAGCAGCAGAGTCGGTTGCCCCGAGCAGTACTTC. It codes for CASSRVGCPEQYF.

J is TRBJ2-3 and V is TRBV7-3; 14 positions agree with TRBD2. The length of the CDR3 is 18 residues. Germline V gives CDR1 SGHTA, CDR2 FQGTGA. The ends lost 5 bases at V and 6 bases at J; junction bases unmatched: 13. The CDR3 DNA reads TGTGCCAGCAGCCAGCAGATGGGGACTAGCGGGGGATGGGATACGCAGTATTTT. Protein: CASSQQMGTSGGWDTQYF.

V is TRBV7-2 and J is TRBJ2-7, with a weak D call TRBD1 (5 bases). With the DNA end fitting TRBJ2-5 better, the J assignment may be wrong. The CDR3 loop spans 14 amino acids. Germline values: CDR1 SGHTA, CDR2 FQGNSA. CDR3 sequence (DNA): TGTGCCAGCAGCTTGGGGCCGGTCCAAGAGACCCAGTACTTC. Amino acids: CASSLGPVQETQYF.

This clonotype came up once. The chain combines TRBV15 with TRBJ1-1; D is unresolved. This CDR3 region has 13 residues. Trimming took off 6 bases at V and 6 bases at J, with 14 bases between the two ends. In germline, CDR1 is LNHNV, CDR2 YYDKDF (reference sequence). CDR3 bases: TGTGCCACCAGTCTCCGGACTTGGCCTGAAGCTTTCTTT. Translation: CATSLRTWPEAFF. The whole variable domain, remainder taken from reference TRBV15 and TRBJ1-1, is DAMVIQNPRYQVTQFGKPVTLSCSQTLNHNVMYWYQQKSSQAPKLLFHYYDKDFNNEADTPDNFQSRRPNTSFCFLDIRSPGLGDTAMYLCATSLRTWPEAFFGQGTRLTVV.

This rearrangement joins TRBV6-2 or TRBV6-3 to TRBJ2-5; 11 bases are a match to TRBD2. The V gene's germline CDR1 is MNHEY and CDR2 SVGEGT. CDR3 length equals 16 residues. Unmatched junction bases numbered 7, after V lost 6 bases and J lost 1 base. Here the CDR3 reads CASRHSGGVRQETQYF. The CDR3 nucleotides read TGTGCCAGCAGGCATAGCGGGGGGGTTCGCCAAGAGACCCAGTACTTC.

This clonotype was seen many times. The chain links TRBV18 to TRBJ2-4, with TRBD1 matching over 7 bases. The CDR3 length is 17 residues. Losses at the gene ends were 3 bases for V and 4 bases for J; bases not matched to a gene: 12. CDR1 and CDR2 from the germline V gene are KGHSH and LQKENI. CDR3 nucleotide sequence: TGTGCCAGCTCACCGACTATCTATGACAGGGTAAAAAACATTCAGTACTTC. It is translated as CASSPTIYDRVKNIQYF. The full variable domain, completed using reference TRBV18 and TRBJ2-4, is NAGVMQNPRHLVRRRGQEARLRCSPMKGHSHVYWYRQLPEEGLKFMVYLQKENIIDESGMPKERFSAEFPKEGPSILRIQQVVRGDSAAYFCASSPTIYDRVKNIQYFGAGTRLSVL.

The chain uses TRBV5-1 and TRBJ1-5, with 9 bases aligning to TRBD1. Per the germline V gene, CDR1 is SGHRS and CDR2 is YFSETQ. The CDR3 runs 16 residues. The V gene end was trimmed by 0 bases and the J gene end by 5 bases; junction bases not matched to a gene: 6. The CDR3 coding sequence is TGCGCCAGCAGCTTGGGGGACAGGGCTGGGGATCAGCCCCAGCATTTT. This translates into CASSLGDRAGDQPQHF.

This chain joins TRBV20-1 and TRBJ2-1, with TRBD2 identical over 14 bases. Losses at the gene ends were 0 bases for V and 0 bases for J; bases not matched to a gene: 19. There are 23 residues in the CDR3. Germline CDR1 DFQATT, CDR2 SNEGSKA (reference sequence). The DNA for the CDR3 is TGCAGTGCTAGAGATTGGGGCCAAGGGACTAGCGGGGGCCGACGTTCCTCCTACAATGAGCAGTTCTTC. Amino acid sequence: CSARDWGQGTSGGRRSSYNEQFF.

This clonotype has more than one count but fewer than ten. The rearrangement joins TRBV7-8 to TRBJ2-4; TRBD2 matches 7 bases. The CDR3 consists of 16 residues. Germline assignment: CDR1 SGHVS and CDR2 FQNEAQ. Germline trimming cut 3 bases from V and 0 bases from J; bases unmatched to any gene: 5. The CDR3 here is CASSLGGWRAKNIQYF. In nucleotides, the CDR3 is TGTGCCAGCAGCTTGGGGGGGTGGAGAGCCAAAAACATTCAGTACTTC.

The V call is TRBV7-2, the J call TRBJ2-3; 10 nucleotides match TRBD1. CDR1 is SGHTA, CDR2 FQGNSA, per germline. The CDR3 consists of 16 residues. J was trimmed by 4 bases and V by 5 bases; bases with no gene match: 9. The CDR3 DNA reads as TGTGCCAGCAGCCTACGGGACAGGGGCTTTGCAGATACGCAGTATTTT. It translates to CASSLRDRGFADTQYF.

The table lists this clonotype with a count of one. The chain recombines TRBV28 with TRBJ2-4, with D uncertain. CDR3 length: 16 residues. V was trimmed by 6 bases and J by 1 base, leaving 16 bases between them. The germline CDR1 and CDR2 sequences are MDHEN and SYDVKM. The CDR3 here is CASSQHSGPAKNIQYF. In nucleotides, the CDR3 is TGTGCCAGCAGCCAGCACAGTGGTCCTGCCAAAAACATTCAGTACTTC.

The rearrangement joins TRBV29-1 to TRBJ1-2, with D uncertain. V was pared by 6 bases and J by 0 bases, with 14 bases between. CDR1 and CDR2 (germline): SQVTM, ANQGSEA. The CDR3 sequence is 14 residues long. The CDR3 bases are TGCAGCGTCGAACCCCCGGTAGCTAACTATGGCTACACCTTC. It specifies CSVEPPVANYGYTF. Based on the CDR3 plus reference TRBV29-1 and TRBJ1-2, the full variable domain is SAVISQKPSRDICQRGTSLTIQCQVDSQVTMMFWYRQQPGQSLTLIATANQGSEATYESGFVIDKFPISRPNLTFSTLTVSNMSPEDSSIYLCSVEPPVANYGYTFGSGTRLTVV.

This CDR3 is CASSLEAGVAYEQYF. Here the CDR3 DNA reads TGCGCCAGCAGCTTGGAGGCAGGGGTAGCCTACGAGCAGTACTTC. The chain links TRBV5-1 to TRBJ2-7; tentatively, D is TRBD1 (6 bases). Looked up from germline, CDR1 is SGHRS and CDR2 is YFSETQ. V was shortened by 0 bases and J by 2 bases, with 12 bases between the two germline ends. There are 15 residues in the CDR3. Complete variable domain (other parts from reference TRBV5-1 and TRBJ2-7): KAGVTQTPRYLIKTRGQQVTLSCSPISGHRSVSWYQQTPGQGLQFLFEYFSETQRNKGNFPGRFSGRQFSNSRSEMNVSTLELGDSALYLCASSLEAGVAYEQYFGPGTRLTVT.

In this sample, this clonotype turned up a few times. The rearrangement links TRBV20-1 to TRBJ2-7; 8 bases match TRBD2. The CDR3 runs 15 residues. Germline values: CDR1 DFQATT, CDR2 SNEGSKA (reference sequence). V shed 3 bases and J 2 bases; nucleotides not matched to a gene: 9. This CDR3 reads CSASVLRRGAYEQYF. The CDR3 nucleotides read TGCAGTGCTAGTGTCCTCCGGCGGGGGGCCTACGAGCAGTACTTC.

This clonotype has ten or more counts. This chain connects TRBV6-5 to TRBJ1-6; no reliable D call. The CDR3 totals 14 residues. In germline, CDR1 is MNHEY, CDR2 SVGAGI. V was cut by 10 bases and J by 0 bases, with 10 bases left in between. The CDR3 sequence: CAIRGSSYNSPLHF. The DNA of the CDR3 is TGTGCCATTCGAGGTAGCTCCTATAATTCACCCCTCCACTTT.

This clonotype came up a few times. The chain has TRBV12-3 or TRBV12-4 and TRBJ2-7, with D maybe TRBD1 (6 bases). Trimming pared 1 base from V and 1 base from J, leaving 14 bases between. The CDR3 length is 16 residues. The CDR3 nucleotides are TGTGCCAGCAGTTTAGGTCCAGGGGTGGTTTCCTACGAGCAGTACTTC. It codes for CASSLGPGVVSYEQYF.

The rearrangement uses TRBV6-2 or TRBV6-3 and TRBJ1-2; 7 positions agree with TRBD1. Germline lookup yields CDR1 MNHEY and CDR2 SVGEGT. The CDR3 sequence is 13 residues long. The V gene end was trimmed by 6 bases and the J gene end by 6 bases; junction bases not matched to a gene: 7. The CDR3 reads CASSHRGIDGYTF. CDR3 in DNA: TGTGCCAGCAGCCACAGGGGAATTGATGGCTACACCTTC.

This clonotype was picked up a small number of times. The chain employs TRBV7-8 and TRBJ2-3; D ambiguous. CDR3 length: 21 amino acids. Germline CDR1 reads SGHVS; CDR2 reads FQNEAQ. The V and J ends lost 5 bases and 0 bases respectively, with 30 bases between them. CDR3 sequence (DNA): TGTGCCAGCAGCCTCCCCTATGTAGACCCAATTGGATCAACTAGCACAGATACGCAGTATTTT. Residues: CASSLPYVDPIGSTSTDTQYF.

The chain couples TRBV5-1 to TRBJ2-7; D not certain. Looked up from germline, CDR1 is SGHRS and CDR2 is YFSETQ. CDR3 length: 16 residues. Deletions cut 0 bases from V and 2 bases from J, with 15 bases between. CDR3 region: CASSLGVVYSTYEQYF. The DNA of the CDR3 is TGCGCCAGCAGCTTGGGGGTGGTGTACTCGACCTACGAGCAGTACTTC.

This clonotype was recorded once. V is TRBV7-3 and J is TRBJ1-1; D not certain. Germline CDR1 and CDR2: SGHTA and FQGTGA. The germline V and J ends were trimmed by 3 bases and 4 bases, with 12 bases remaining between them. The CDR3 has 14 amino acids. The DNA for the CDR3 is TGTGCCAGCAGCTTTTCTGGGCCAAGCACTGAAGCTTTCTTT. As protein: CASSFSGPSTEAFF.

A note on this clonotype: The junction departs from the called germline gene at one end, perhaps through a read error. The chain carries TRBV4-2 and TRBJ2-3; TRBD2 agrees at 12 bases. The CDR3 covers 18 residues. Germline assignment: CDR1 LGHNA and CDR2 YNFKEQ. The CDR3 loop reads CASSQQRLAGGKADTRYF. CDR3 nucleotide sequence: TGTGCCAGCAGCCAACAACGGCTAGCGGGGGGGAAGGCAGATACGCGGTATTTT.

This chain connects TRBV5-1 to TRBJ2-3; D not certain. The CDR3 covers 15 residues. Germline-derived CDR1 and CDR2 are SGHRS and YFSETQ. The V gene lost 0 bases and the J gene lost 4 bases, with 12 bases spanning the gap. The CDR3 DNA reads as TGCGCCAGCAGCTTGGACACAAGGAGTTCAGATACGCAGTATTTT. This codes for CASSLDTRSSDTQYF.

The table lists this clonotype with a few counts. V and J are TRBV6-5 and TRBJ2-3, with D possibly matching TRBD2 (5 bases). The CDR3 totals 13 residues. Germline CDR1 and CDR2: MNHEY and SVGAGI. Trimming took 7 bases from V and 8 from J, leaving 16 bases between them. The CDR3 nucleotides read TGTGCCAGCAACCCGAGGGTTCCGGGTACGCAGTATTTT. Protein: CASNPRVPGTQYF.

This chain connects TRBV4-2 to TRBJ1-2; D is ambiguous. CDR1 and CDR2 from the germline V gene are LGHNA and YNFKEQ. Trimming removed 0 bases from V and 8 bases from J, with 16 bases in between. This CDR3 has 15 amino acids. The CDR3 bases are TGTGCCAGCAGCCAAGAGGGTCCCGGGGTAAGGGGCTACACCTTC. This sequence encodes CASSQEGPGVRGYTF.

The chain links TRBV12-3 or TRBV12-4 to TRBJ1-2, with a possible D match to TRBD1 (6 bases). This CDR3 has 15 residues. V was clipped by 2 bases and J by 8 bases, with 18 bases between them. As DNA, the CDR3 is TGTGCCAGCAGTTTATTTACCGGGGGGGCGGCCGGCTACACCTTC. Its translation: CASSLFTGGAAGYTF.